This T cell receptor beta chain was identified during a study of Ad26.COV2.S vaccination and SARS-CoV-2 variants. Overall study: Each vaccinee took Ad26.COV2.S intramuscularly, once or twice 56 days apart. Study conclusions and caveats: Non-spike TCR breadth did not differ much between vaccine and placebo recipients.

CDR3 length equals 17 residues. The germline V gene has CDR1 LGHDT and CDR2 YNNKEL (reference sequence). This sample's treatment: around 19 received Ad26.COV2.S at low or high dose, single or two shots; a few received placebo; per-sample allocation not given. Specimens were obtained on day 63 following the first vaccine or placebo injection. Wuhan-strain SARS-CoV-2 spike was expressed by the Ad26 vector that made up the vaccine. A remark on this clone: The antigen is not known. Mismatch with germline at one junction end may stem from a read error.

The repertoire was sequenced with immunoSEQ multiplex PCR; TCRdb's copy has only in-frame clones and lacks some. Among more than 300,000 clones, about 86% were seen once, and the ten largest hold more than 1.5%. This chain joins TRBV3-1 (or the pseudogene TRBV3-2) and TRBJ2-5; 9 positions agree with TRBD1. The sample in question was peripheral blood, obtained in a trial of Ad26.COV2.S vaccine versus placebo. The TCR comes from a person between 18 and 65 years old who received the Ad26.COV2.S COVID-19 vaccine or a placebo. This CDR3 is CASNQSPGQGKGETQYF. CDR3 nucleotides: TGTGCCAGCAACCAATCTCCCGGACAGGGGAAGGGAGAGACCCAGTACTTC.